The rows below give T cell receptor beta chains drawn from one sample of a study of OX40 agonist ivuxolimab in advanced cancers. Method: immunoSEQ multiplex PCR; TCRdb's copy keeps in-frame clones and lacks some. The sample lists just over 60,000 clones; 87% were seen once. Sequenced here: CD4+ or CD8+ T cells sorted from blood, sampled in a trial of the OX40 agonist ivuxolimab. These receptors originate from an adult with an advanced solid tumor such as melanoma, head and neck, liver or kidney cancer. CDR3s leave out the opening cysteine and the closing phenylalanine or tryptophan.

cdr3_length: 11
v_call: TRBV18
j_call: TRBJ2-7
cdr3_aa: ASSPEDSGEQY

cdr3_length: 11
v_call: TRBV27
j_call: TRBJ2-7
cdr3_aa: ASSPTITYEQY

cdr3_length: 11
v_call: TRBV30
j_call: TRBJ1-5
cdr3_aa: AWSVNSNQPQH

cdr3_length: 15
v_call: TRBV4-1
j_call: TRBJ2-1
cdr3_aa: ASSHGLALVFYNEQF

cdr3_length: 15
v_call: TRBV7-8
j_call: TRBJ1-1
cdr3_aa: ASLIGAAGGMNTEAF

cdr3_length: 13
v_call: TRBV19
j_call: TRBJ2-3
cdr3_aa: ASTLGLAGGDTQY

cdr3_length: 12
v_call: TRBV15
j_call: TRBJ2-1
cdr3_aa: ATSVGTGVGEQF

cdr3_length: 13
v_call: TRBV27
j_call: TRBJ2-1
cdr3_aa: ASTPRPNSYNEQF

cdr3_length: 11
v_call: TRBV28
j_call: TRBJ2-3
cdr3_aa: ASSSMPGDTQY

cdr3_length: 11
v_call: TRBV5-6
j_call: TRBJ2-3
cdr3_aa: ASRPGVADTQY

cdr3_length: 8
v_call: TRBV9
j_call: TRBJ2-1
cdr3_aa: ASSVGEQF

cdr3_length: 13
v_call: TRBV13
j_call: TRBJ2-7
cdr3_aa: ASSLVVRGAYEQY

cdr3_length: 13
v_call: TRBV6-6
j_call: TRBJ2-2
cdr3_aa: ASSLSSPRTGELF

cdr3_length: 15
v_call: TRBV6-1
j_call: TRBJ1-5
cdr3_aa: ASSEAGGRDGNQPQH

cdr3_length: 11
v_call: TRBV30
j_call: TRBJ1-2
cdr3_aa: AWSQGQGDGYT

cdr3_length: 10
v_call: TRBV30
j_call: TRBJ1-1
cdr3_aa: AWSWGATEAF

cdr3_length: 11
v_call: TRBV5-8
j_call: TRBJ1-4
cdr3_aa: ASSSGPREKLF